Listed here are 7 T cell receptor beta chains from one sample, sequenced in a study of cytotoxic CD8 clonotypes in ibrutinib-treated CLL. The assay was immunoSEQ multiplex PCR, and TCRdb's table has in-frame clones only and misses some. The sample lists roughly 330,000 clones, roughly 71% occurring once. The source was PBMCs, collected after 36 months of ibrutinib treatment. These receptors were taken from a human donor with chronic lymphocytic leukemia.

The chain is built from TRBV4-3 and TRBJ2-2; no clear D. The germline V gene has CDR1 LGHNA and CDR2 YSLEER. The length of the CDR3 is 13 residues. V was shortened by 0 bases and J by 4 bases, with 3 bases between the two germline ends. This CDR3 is CASSQDLTGELFF. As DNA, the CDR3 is TGCGCCAGCAGCCAAGATCTCACCGGGGAGCTGTTTTTT.

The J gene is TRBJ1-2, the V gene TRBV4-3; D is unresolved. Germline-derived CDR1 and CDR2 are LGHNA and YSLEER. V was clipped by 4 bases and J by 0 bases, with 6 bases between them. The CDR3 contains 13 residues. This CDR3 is CASSPITNYGYTF. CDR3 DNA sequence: TGCGCCAGCAGCCCGATTACTAACTATGGCTACACCTTC.

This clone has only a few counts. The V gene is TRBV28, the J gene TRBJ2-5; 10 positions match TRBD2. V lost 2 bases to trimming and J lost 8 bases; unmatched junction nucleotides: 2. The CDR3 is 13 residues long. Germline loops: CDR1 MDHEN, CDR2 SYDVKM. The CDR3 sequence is CASSLTSGATQYF. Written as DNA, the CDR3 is TGTGCCAGCAGTTTAACTAGCGGGGCCACCCAGTACTTC.

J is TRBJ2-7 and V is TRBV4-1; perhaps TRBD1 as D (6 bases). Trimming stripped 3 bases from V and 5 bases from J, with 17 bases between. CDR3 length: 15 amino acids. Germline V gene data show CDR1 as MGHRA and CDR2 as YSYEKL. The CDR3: CASSHHLGQGNEQYF. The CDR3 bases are TGCGCCAGCAGCCATCACTTGGGGCAGGGGAACGAGCAGTACTTC.

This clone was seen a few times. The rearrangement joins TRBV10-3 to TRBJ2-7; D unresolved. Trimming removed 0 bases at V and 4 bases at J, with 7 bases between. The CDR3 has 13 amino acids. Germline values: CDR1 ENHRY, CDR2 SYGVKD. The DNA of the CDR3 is TGTGCCATCAGTGAGTCGAGTAGGTACGAGCAGTACTTC. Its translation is CAISESSRYEQYF.

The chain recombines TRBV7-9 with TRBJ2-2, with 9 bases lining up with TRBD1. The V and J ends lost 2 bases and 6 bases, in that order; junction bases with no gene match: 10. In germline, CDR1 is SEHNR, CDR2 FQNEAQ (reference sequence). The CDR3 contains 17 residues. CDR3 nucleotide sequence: TGTGCCAGCAGCTTATGGAAAGGGACAGGGTTTGCCGGGGAGCTGTTTTTT. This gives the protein CASSLWKGTGFAGELFF.

The CDR3, as DNA: TGCGCCAGCAGCCAAGAGGACAGAAACTATGGCTACACCTTC. Protein sequence: CASSQEDRNYGYTF. The gene calls are TRBV4-1 and TRBJ1-2; a possible D gene is TRBD1 (6 bases). CDR1 is MGHRA, CDR2 YSYEKL, per germline. The CDR3 is made up of 14 amino acids. V lost 0 bases and J 2 bases, leaving 7 bases between the germline ends.